These 16 T cell receptor beta chains came from one sample sequenced in a study of T cell responses to AZD1222 COVID-19 vaccine. The data were produced by immunoSEQ multiplex PCR, yet TCRdb's version contains in-frame clones alone and is incomplete. The sample lists about 67,000 clones, around four fifths occurring once. The material was peripheral blood, obtained 28 days after the second AZD1222 dose. Source of these receptors: an adult who received the AZD1222 COVID-19 vaccine.

J is TRBJ1-2 and V is TRBV6-5; possibly TRBD1 for D (6 bases). The CDR3 consists of 12 residues. Trimming took off 6 bases at V and 6 bases at J, with 11 bases between the two ends. CDR1 and CDR2 (germline): MNHEY, SVGAGI. The CDR3 sequence: CASRQGLDGYTF. In nucleotides, the CDR3 is TGTGCCAGCAGACAGGGTCTCGATGGCTACACCTTC.

The chain is built from TRBV5-1 and TRBJ2-7; 9 nucleotides align to TRBD1. Germline CDR1 is SGHRS and CDR2 is YFSETQ. The CDR3 is 15 residues long. J lost 0 bases, V lost 4 bases, and 5 bases had no gene match. The CDR3 loop reads CASSPTGGSSYEQYF. CDR3 bases: TGCGCCAGCAGCCCGACAGGGGGTAGCTCCTACGAGCAGTACTTC.

V gene TRBV30 combines with J gene TRBJ1-1; no definite D call. Per germline, CDR1 GTSNPN and CDR2 SVGIG (reference sequence). The CDR3 spans 13 residues. The V gene lost 4 bases and the J gene lost 0 bases, with 9 bases spanning the gap. For the CDR3, the DNA is TGTGCCTGGAATGGAGCACTGAACACTGAAGCTTTCTTT. Its translation: CAWNGALNTEAFF.

The rearrangement links TRBV6-5 to TRBJ1-3; the D is unclear. V was pared by 4 bases and J by 0 bases, with 10 bases between. Germline CDR1 reads MNHEY; CDR2 reads SVGAGI. The CDR3 extends over 15 amino acids. CDR3 nucleotide sequence: TGTGCCAGCAGTTCGATCGCGGTCTCTGGAAACACCATATATTTT. Amino acid sequence: CASSSIAVSGNTIYF.

The chain uses TRBV2 and TRBJ2-3, with D possibly matching TRBD1 (6 bases). This CDR3 is 14 amino acids long. V was shortened by 7 bases and J by 4 bases, with 15 bases between the two germline ends. CDR1 is SNHLY and CDR2 is FYNNEI in the germline V gene. Written as DNA, the CDR3 is TGTGCCAGCAACAACAGGGCGAGGGCAGATACGCAGTATTTT. Translating gives CASNNRARADTQYF.

The J gene is TRBJ1-1, the V gene TRBV29-1; D is unclear. The CDR3 spans 14 residues. The V end lost 0 bases, the J end lost 1 base, and 9 bases lay between the germline ends. The germline V gene encodes CDR1 SQVTM and CDR2 ANQGSEA. The CDR3 DNA sequence: TGCAGCGTTGAAGATTGGGGAAAGAACACTGAAGCTTTCTTT. Translated: CSVEDWGKNTEAFF.

The genes are TRBV5-1 and TRBJ1-5; unclear D gene. This CDR3 has 14 amino acids. CDR1 SGHRS and CDR2 YFSETQ come from the germline V gene. Trimming removed 0 bases from V and 4 bases from J, with 8 bases in between. The CDR3 DNA reads as TGCGCCAGCAGCTTGGGTCATGATAATCAGCCCCAGCATTTT. Amino acid sequence: CASSLGHDNQPQHF.

The chain carries TRBV9 and TRBJ2-2; D remains unclear. The CDR3 runs 11 residues. The germline gives CDR1 SGDLS, CDR2 YYNGEE. The ends were cut back, 0 bases at V and 9 bases at J, with 3 bases in the middle. The CDR3 nucleotides read TGTGCCAGCAGCGTAGGCCGGGAGCTGTTTTTT. Its protein is CASSVGRELFF.

This chain connects TRBV5-1 to TRBJ1-1; perhaps TRBD1 as D (6 bases). The V end was cut by 2 bases, the J end by 1 base, with 12 bases between. CDR1 SGHRS and CDR2 YFSETQ come from the germline V gene. CDR3 length: 15 residues. The CDR3 DNA is TGCGCCAGCAGCTTTCCGGGACACCAGAACACTGAAGCTTTCTTT. This translates into CASSFPGHQNTEAFF.

The chain is built from TRBV6-2 or TRBV6-3 and TRBJ1-5; weak D call: TRBD1 (5 bases). Germline CDR1 MNHEY, CDR2 SVGEGT. The CDR3 loop spans 14 amino acids. V lost 6 bases and J lost 3, with 12 bases in between. CDR3 sequence reads: CASSPLGTNQPQHF. For the CDR3, the DNA is TGTGCCAGCAGCCCTTTAGGGACCAATCAGCCCCAGCATTTT.

The V and J genes are TRBV6-1 and TRBJ1-3, with D maybe TRBD1 (5 bases). The V gene lost 3 bases and the J gene lost 0 bases, with 12 bases spanning the gap. The CDR3 totals 16 residues. CDR1 is MNHNS, CDR2 SASEGT, per germline. As DNA, the CDR3 is TGTGCCAGCAGTGAGACGGACACCTTCTCTGGAAACACCATATATTTT. Translating gives CASSETDTFSGNTIYF.

The rearrangement links TRBV19 to TRBJ1-3; no clear D. Trimming removed 6 bases at V and 4 bases at J, with 10 bases between. Looked up from germline, CDR1 is LNHDA and CDR2 is SQIVND (reference sequence). CDR3 size: 13 residues. This chain's CDR3 is CASRPAAGNTIYF. In DNA form, the CDR3 reads TGTGCCAGTAGGCCAGCTGCCGGAAACACCATATATTTT.

DNA for the CDR3: TGTGCCAGTCATTCTCGGGGGGCCGCTAATGAAAAACTGTTTTTT. The encoded protein is CASHSRGAANEKLFF. The rearrangement links TRBV28 to TRBJ1-4, with a possible D match to TRBD1 (6 bases). Germline values: CDR1 MDHEN, CDR2 SYDVKM. The CDR3 has 15 residues. V lost 9 bases and J lost 3, with 17 bases in between.

The rearrangement joins TRBV27 to TRBJ2-7; weak D call: TRBD2 (5 bases). Trimming took off 3 bases at V and 6 bases at J, with 15 bases between the two ends. The CDR3 runs 14 residues. Germline V lookup: CDR1 MNHEY, CDR2 SMNVEV (reference sequence). This CDR3 reads CASSFSGAAGEQYF. CDR3 sequence (DNA): TGTGCCAGCAGTTTCTCCGGAGCGGCGGGCGAGCAGTACTTC.

The chain couples TRBV4-1 to TRBJ2-5, with TRBD1 identical over 9 bases. CDR3 length equals 15 residues. CDR1 is MGHRA, CDR2 YSYEKL, per germline. J lost 5 bases, V lost 3 bases, and 7 bases had no gene match. Here the CDR3 reads CASSQPTGGLETQYF. Written as DNA, the CDR3 is TGCGCCAGCAGCCAGCCGACAGGGGGTTTGGAGACCCAGTACTTC.

V and J are TRBV29-1 and TRBJ1-2; TRBD1 might be the D (6 bases). The CDR3 runs 12 residues. Looked up from germline, CDR1 is SQVTM and CDR2 is ANQGSEA. V was cut by 7 bases and J by 4 bases, with 13 bases left in between. CDR3 in amino acids: CSGTLGGYGYTF. The CDR3 DNA reads as TGCAGCGGAACATTAGGGGGCTATGGCTACACCTTC.